Following are 26 T cell receptor beta chains from one sample sequenced in a study of T cells in Graves' hyperthyroidism and ophthalmopathy (dated by TCRdb to between 2018 and 2021). Libraries were prepared through multiplex PCR. These reads were obtained on an Illumina HiSeq 2000. Amplification of TCR beta CDR3 regions was carried out from RNA transcripts. The first round of RT-PCR for the TCR CDR3 was performed with the HTBI primer set and the Qiagen OneStep RT-PCR kit. TCRdb reworked the public reads: Q25 trimming with fastp, MiXCR clone assembly, productive beta chains retained. Rows with one shared CDR3 protein collapse into an entry with the most common genes and DNA. The sample records about 480,000 distinct CDR3 sequences, roughly 24% of which are singletons. The ten largest clonotypes hold around 11% of the sample. Sequencing input: blood. The receptors shown here come from a woman between 25 and 40 years old with Graves' ophthalmopathy.

CDR3 DNA sequence: TGTGCCAGCAGTGAACTGGGGAAGGGTTCACCCCTCCACTTT. Amino acids: CASSELGKGSPLHF. This rearrangement joins TRBV6-1 to TRBJ1-6; D is ambiguous. The V gene lost 2 bases and the J gene lost 9 bases, with 11 bases spanning the gap. The CDR3 contains 14 residues. The germline gives CDR1 MNHNS, CDR2 SASEGT.

This clonotype was counted ten times or more. The CDR3 loop reads CASSTSQGAGETQYF. The CDR3 nucleotides read TGTGCCAGTAGTACCTCACAGGGGGCGGGGGAGACCCAGTACTTC. The chain combines TRBV19 with TRBJ2-5; 9 nucleotides agree with TRBD1. V lost 4 bases and J lost 5; bases outside the gene matches: 8. Germline V gene lookup returns CDR1 LNHDA and CDR2 SQIVND (reference sequence). The CDR3 extends over 15 amino acids.

In this sample, this clonotype turned up many times. The CDR3 sequence is CASSSTGTDNQPQHF. In DNA form, the CDR3 reads TGTGCCAGCAGCTCGACCGGGACAGATAATCAGCCCCAGCATTTT. The rearrangement links TRBV7-2 to TRBJ1-5; 7 positions match TRBD1. The CDR3 runs to 15 residues. The V gene end was trimmed by 4 bases and the J gene end by 4 bases; junction bases not matched to a gene: 7. CDR1 is SGHTA, CDR2 FQGNSA, per germline. The entire variable domain, with the rest obtained from reference TRBV7-2 and TRBJ1-5, is as follows: GAGVSQSPSNKVTEKGKDVELRCDPISGHTALYWYRQSLGQGLEFLIYFQGNSAPDKSGLPSDRFSAERTGGSVSTLTIQRTQQEDSAVYLCASSSTGTDNQPQHFGDGTRLSIL.

V usage is TRBV12-3 or TRBV12-4 and J usage is TRBJ2-4; D tentatively fits TRBD1 or TRBD2 (6 bases each). V was pared by 6 bases and J by 9 bases, with 18 bases between. This CDR3 is built from 14 residues. In DNA, the CDR3 is TGTGCCAGCAGGCCACAACAAGGAGGGGGCATTCAGTACTTC. Translated: CASRPQQGGGIQYF.

This clonotype was seen many times. The rearrangement joins TRBV12-3 or TRBV12-4 to TRBJ1-5; TRBD1 might be the D (6 bases). V was trimmed by 8 bases and J by 3 bases, leaving 26 bases between them. This CDR3 has 18 residues. The CDR3 loop is CASGSFPLRTEDNQPQHF. The CDR3 coding sequence is TGTGCCAGCGGATCCTTCCCGTTAAGGACAGAGGACAATCAGCCCCAGCATTTT.

This clonotype was seen at least ten times. The rearrangement links TRBV3-1 to TRBJ1-2; D possibly corresponds to TRBD1 (5 bases). Germline CDR1 is LGHDT and CDR2 is YNNKEL (reference sequence). Trimming stripped 3 bases from V and 3 bases from J, with 20 bases between. The CDR3 has 17 residues. CDR3 region: CASSQSPGGAGDYGYTF. CDR3 DNA sequence: TGTGCCAGCAGCCAGTCTCCTGGAGGGGCTGGAGACTATGGCTACACCTTC.

This clonotype was found many times. The chain joins TRBV30 to TRBJ1-6; TRBD1 might be the D (5 bases). The CDR3 has 14 residues. Per the germline V gene, CDR1 is GTSNPN and CDR2 is SVGIG (reference sequence). Trimming cost V 0 bases and J 6 bases, with 9 bases left between them. The chain's CDR3 is CAWSVGVTNSPLHF. CDR3 DNA: TGTGCCTGGAGTGTAGGGGTAACTAATTCACCCCTCCACTTT. Full variable domain (missing parts from reference TRBV30 and TRBJ1-6): SQTIHQWPATLVQPVGSPLSLECTVEGTSNPNLYWYRQAAGRGLQLLFYSVGIGQISSEVPQNLSASRPQDRQFILSSKKLLLSDSGFYLCAWSVGVTNSPLHFGNGTRLTVT.

The rearrangement links TRBV19 to TRBJ2-7, with TRBD1 matching 9 bases. Germline-derived CDR1 and CDR2 are LNHDA and SQIVND (reference sequence). This CDR3 is 15 amino acids long. J lost 3 bases, V lost 3 bases, and 6 bases had no gene match. CDR3 region: CASSMGTGIGYEQYF. CDR3 DNA: TGTGCCAGTAGTATGGGGACAGGGATCGGCTACGAGCAGTACTTC.

There are a few counts of this clonotype. The chain has TRBV3-1 and TRBJ1-2, with no clear D. V lost 0 bases and J lost 0, with 11 bases in between. This CDR3 contains 16 residues. The germline V gene has CDR1 LGHDT and CDR2 YNNKEL (reference sequence). The CDR3 sequence: CASSQDPATSNYGYTF. CDR3 in DNA: TGTGCCAGCAGCCAAGATCCGGCGACCTCTAACTATGGCTACACCTTC.

This clonotype was seen a handful of times. This sequence joins TRBV2 and TRBJ1-1; D gene ambiguous. V lost 8 bases and J lost 5, with 15 bases in between. The CDR3 is 13 amino acids. From germline, CDR1 is SNHLY and CDR2 FYNNEI. This chain's CDR3 is CASVGDRETEAFF. The CDR3 DNA sequence: TGTGCCAGCGTCGGGGATAGGGAGACTGAAGCTTTCTTT.

At least ten counts were recorded for this clonotype. This chain uses TRBV18 with TRBJ1-2; D is undetermined. The germline CDR1 and CDR2 sequences are KGHSH and LQKENI. The CDR3 loop spans 14 amino acids. V dropped 3 bases and J dropped 4 bases, with 12 bases sitting between them. This CDR3 is CASSPLDPPYGYTF. CDR3 DNA: TGTGCCAGCTCACCGCTTGATCCACCCTATGGCTACACCTTC.

This chain uses TRBV29-1 with TRBJ1-2; unclear D gene. V lost 3 bases, J lost 13 bases, and 12 bases lay in between. The CDR3 contains 10 residues. CDR1 and CDR2 (germline): SQVTM, ANQGSEA. CDR3 residues: CSVDLLTGTF. The CDR3 DNA sequence: TGCAGCGTTGATTTGTTGACCGGCACCTTC. The full variable domain, with the rest looked up from reference TRBV29-1 and TRBJ1-2, is SAVISQKPSRDICQRGTSLTIQCQVDSQVTMMFWYRQQPGQSLTLIATANQGSEATYESGFVIDKFPISRPNLTFSTLTVSNMSPEDSSIYLCSVDLLTGTFGSGTRLTVV.

The rearrangement uses TRBV6-1 and TRBJ1-6; D possibly corresponds to TRBD1 (6 bases). Trimming took 1 base from V and 7 from J, leaving 11 bases between them. This CDR3 is built from 15 residues. Germline V lookup: CDR1 MNHNS, CDR2 SASEGT. CDR3 nucleotides: TGTGCCAGCAGTGAAGGGGGGGGGCCGAATTCACCCCTCCACTTT. Residues: CASSEGGGPNSPLHF.

This clonotype was picked up many times. The rearrangement links TRBV2 to TRBJ1-1, with no clear D. Germline V CDR1 and CDR2: SNHLY, FYNNEI. This CDR3 comprises 14 residues. V was shortened by 6 bases and J by 0 bases, with 11 bases between the two germline ends. Here the CDR3 reads CASRSLRLNTEAFF. The DNA of the CDR3 is TGTGCCAGCAGGTCCCTGCGTTTGAACACTGAAGCTTTCTTT. The variable domain in full, with the rest retrieved from reference TRBV2 and TRBJ1-1, is EPEVTQTPSHQVTQMGQEVILRCVPISNHLYFYWYRQILGQKVEFLVSFYNNEISEKSEIFDDQFSVERPDGSNFTLKIRSTKLEDSAMYFCASRSLRLNTEAFFGQGTRLTVV.

The chain employs TRBV2 and TRBJ1-1; D might be TRBD1 (6 bases). The germline gives CDR1 SNHLY, CDR2 FYNNEI. The CDR3 loop spans 17 amino acids. V was clipped by 7 bases and J by 0 bases, with 21 bases between them. Written as DNA, the CDR3 is TGTGCCAGCACTTCGATTAGGGGAAGGACAGTGAACACTGAAGCTTTCTTT. It specifies CASTSIRGRTVNTEAFF. The variable domain in full, with the rest retrieved from reference TRBV2 and TRBJ1-1, is EPEVTQTPSHQVTQMGQEVILRCVPISNHLYFYWYRQILGQKVEFLVSFYNNEISEKSEIFDDQFSVERPDGSNFTLKIRSTKLEDSAMYFCASTSIRGRTVNTEAFFGQGTRLTVV.

This clonotype was found many times. The CDR3 sequence is CASSFFVTSYGYTF. The CDR3 nucleotides are TGTGCCAGCAGTTTTTTTGTGACATCATATGGCTACACCTTC. V gene TRBV12-3 or TRBV12-4 combines with J gene TRBJ1-2; D unresolved. V was trimmed by 3 bases and J by 5 bases, leaving 13 bases between them. The CDR3 covers 14 residues.

The chain uses TRBV6-5 and TRBJ1-5, with a weak D call TRBD1 (5 bases). Germline lookup yields CDR1 MNHEY and CDR2 SVGAGI. V was shortened by 1 base and J by 6 bases, with 10 bases between the two germline ends. CDR3 size: 14 residues. In DNA form, the CDR3 reads TGTGCCAGCAGTTACTATTGGGGCAGTCAGCCCCAGCATTTT. Protein product: CASSYYWGSQPQHF.

This clonotype was seen ten or more times. The chain has TRBV6-2 or TRBV6-3 and TRBJ2-7; D gene unclear. The V gene's germline CDR1 is MNHEY and CDR2 SVGEGT. The CDR3 sequence is 14 residues long. Trimming stripped 1 base from V and 4 bases from J, with 11 bases between. The CDR3 is CASSYYPLGYEQYF. CDR3 bases: TGTGCCAGCAGTTACTACCCCCTAGGTTACGAGCAGTACTTC.

This clonotype was recorded many times. The V gene is TRBV4-2, the J gene TRBJ1-1, with a tentative D call TRBD1 (6 bases). The V and J ends lost 1 base and 5 bases respectively, with 11 bases between them. Per germline, CDR1 LGHNA and CDR2 YNFKEQ. The CDR3 runs to 14 residues. The CDR3 nucleotides read TGTGCCAGCAGCCAAGTAGGGGGGCTGACTGAAGCTTTCTTT. This gives the protein CASSQVGGLTEAFF.

This clonotype was picked up many times. The chain links TRBV28 to TRBJ1-2; no clear D gene. Trimming left V 6 bases short and J 5 bases short, with 7 bases between. There are 11 residues in the CDR3. Germline V gene lookup returns CDR1 MDHEN and CDR2 SYDVKM. The CDR3 loop is CASRHEYGYTF. The CDR3 DNA sequence: TGTGCCAGCAGACATGAATATGGCTACACCTTC.

Ten or more counts support this clonotype. The J gene is TRBJ1-5, the V gene TRBV3-1; TRBD1 is a possible D gene (5 bases). Trimming took 0 bases from V and 1 from J, leaving 10 bases between them. Germline assignment: CDR1 LGHDT and CDR2 YNNKEL (reference sequence). The CDR3 has 16 amino acids. The CDR3 loop reads CASSQDGGGSNQPQHF. The CDR3 bases are TGTGCCAGCAGCCAAGACGGGGGGGGAAGCAATCAGCCCCAGCATTTT.

The chain uses TRBV6-2 or TRBV6-3 and TRBJ1-1; no firm D call. Trimming left V 8 bases short and J 8 bases short, with 21 bases between. This CDR3 contains 14 residues. The germline V gene has CDR1 MNHEY and CDR2 SVGEGT. The CDR3 coding sequence is TGTGCCAGCCACGGGAGGCCTCTACCCCCCGAAGCTTTCTTT. It specifies CASHGRPLPPEAFF.

This clonotype occurred many times. The gene calls are TRBV6-2 or TRBV6-3 and TRBJ2-7; 8 positions match TRBD2. V lost 11 bases and J lost 6; bases outside the gene matches: 12. CDR1 is MNHEY, CDR2 SVGEGT, per germline. The CDR3 has 13 amino acids. The CDR3 spells CALGGARTSEQYF. In nucleotides, the CDR3 is TGTGCCCTCGGGGGGGCCAGAACCAGCGAGCAGTACTTC.

The sample holds many counts of this clonotype. The V and J genes are TRBV18 and TRBJ1-1, with TRBD1 as a possible D gene (6 bases). Trimming removed 6 bases from V and 4 bases from J, with 18 bases in between. Germline CDR1 reads KGHSH; CDR2 reads LQKENI. The CDR3 is made up of 15 amino acids. The CDR3 DNA reads as TGTGCCAGCTCGCCTCCGACAGGACTGGGCACTGAAGCTTTCTTT. It yields the protein CASSPPTGLGTEAFF.

The chain couples TRBV5-1 to TRBJ2-7, with D unclear. The CDR3 runs to 16 residues. Germline CDR1 and CDR2: SGHRS and YFSETQ. V gave up 3 bases and J gave up 2 bases, with 18 bases separating them. CDR3 residues: CASSSRIERLAYEQYF. CDR3 coding DNA: TGCGCCAGCAGCTCCCGAATCGAACGTCTGGCCTACGAGCAGTACTTC.

A few counts support this clonotype. This sequence joins TRBV7-8 and TRBJ2-5; D possibly corresponds to TRBD2 (5 bases). Germline V gene sequence: CDR1 SGHVS, CDR2 FQNEAQ. The CDR3 length is 13 residues. The V end lost 2 bases, the J end lost 6 bases, and 10 bases lay between the germline ends. For the CDR3, the DNA is TGTGCCAGCAGCTTACCTAGCTCGCAGACCCAGTACTTC. This sequence encodes CASSLPSSQTQYF. The variable domain in full, completed from reference TRBV7-8 and TRBJ2-5, reads GAGVSQSPRYKVAKRGQDVALRCDPISGHVSLFWYQQALGQGPEFLTYFQNEAQLDKSGLPSDRFFAERPEGSVSTLKIQRTQQEDSAVYLCASSLPSSQTQYFGPGTRLLVL.